Sequencing of this T cell receptor (beta chain) was carried out in a study of CXCR3-negative and CXCR3-positive naive CD8 T cells. General observations from the study: Both naive subsets showed comparably high diversity, and memory CD8+ cells showed much lower diversity. Comparison of naive cells showed more hydrophobic TRB CDR3s in CXCR3-positive than in CXCR3-negative naive cells.

As concerns this clonotype: Its specificity is not known.

Sorts that each held more than 250,000 cells were run in triplicate for every CD8+ T cell subset. Phenotypically, naive CD8+ T cells corresponded to CD45RO-CCR7+CD27+CD95-. cDNA libraries for TRB were generated by 5' RACE incorporating UMI labels. TCRdb re-analyzed the 5' RACE reads; it lists each CDR3 protein once, without DNA. The repertoire table contains about 150,000 distinct CDR3 sequences. The CDR3 covers 13 residues. Germline CDR1 SEHNR, CDR2 FQNEAQ (reference sequence). The sequence was collected from a human donor in good health. Some clones in this sample may be carry-over from other donors' samples. The genes are TRBV7-9 and TRBJ2-1. Sequenced input: naive CXCR3+ CD8+ T cells from blood. The subset was: CD45RO-CCR7+CD27+CD95- naive CD8+ T cells expressing CXCR3 (TNR3+). The CDR3 loop is CASSLAMYNEQFF.